The present T cell receptor beta chain was sequenced within a study of blood T cell repertoires in COVID-19. This clone was observed a handful of times. Looked up from germline, CDR1 is SNHLY and CDR2 is FYNNEI. V lost 7 bases, J lost 1 base, and 4 bases stayed unmatched. The CDR3 extends over 14 amino acids. This table comes from immunoSEQ multiplex PCR, and its TCRdb copy is limited to in-frame clones, with some not included. The sample yields 150,000 to 190,000 clones, 85% seen once. The sample comprised peripheral blood. V gene TRBV2 combines with J gene TRBJ1-1, with 9 positions matching TRBD1. The TCR comes from a woman aged 60-75 years with COVID-19, enrolled during active disease. CDR3: CASTLTGGNTEAFF. The DNA for the CDR3 is TGTGCCAGCACATTGACAGGGGGGAACACTGAAGCTTTCTTT.